These T cell receptor beta chains were read from a single sample in a study of shared clonotypes between healthy human individuals. Clones were read by immunoSEQ multiplex PCR, and TCRdb kept only the in-frame ones, dropping some. The sample includes millions of clones, roughly 96% of them seen just once. Sequencing was carried out using naive CD4+ T cells sorted from blood. Receptor source: a man younger than 35 in good health. Each CDR3 is given with its conserved first and last residue. The D gene is left open where the match is weak. Clone size, where shown, is once, few, many, or a class for clones that have expanded.

V gene,D gene,CDR3 length,J gene,clone size,CDR3 protein,CDR3 DNA
TRBV4-3,.,17,TRBJ2-2,.,CASSQEPGTSNTGELFF,TGCGCCAGCAGCCAAGAACCCGGGACTTCTAACACCGGGGAGCTGTTTTTT
TRBV11-2,.,11,TRBJ2-7,.,CASSLQHEQYF,TGTGCCAGCAGCCTTCAGCACGAGCAGTACTTC
TRBV2,TRBD1,15,TRBJ1-5,.,CASSLDRSSNQPQHF,TGTGCCAGCAGCTTGGACAGGTCATCGAATCAGCCCCAGCATTTT
TRBV7-2,.,13,TRBJ1-2,.,CASSLMSHMGYTF,TGTGCCAGCAGCCTCATGAGTCATATGGGCTACACCTTC
TRBV5-1,.,14,TRBJ2-3,.,CASSLVPSTDTQYF,TGCGCCAGCAGCTTGGTGCCAAGCACAGATACGCAGTATTTT
TRBV5-1,.,15,TRBJ2-7,.,CASSREFGALYEQYF,TGCGCCAGCAGCCGGGAATTTGGGGCCCTATACGAGCAGTACTTC
TRBV10-3,.,14,TRBJ2-7,once,CAISPGLLSYEQYF,TGTGCCATCAGCCCGGGACTGCTATCCTACGAGCAGTACTTC
TRBV10-3,.,14,TRBJ1-1,.,CAISEGRRNTEAFF,TGTGCCATCAGTGAGGGACGTCGGAACACTGAAGCTTTCTTT
TRBV29-1,.,13,TRBJ2-7,.,CSVAPRFYYEQYF,TGCAGCGTTGCCCCCAGGTTTTACTACGAGCAGTACTTC
TRBV7-2,.,13,TRBJ2-7,.,CASSLAPGGEQYF,TGTGCCAGCAGCTTAGCGCCCGGGGGCGAGCAGTACTTC
TRBV11-2,.,16,TRBJ1-2,.,CASSLAVTAINYGYTF,TGTGCCAGCAGCTTAGCGGTAACAGCGATTAACTATGGCTACACCTTC
TRBV5-4,.,14,TRBJ2-3,.,CASSLQRSTDTQYF,TGTGCCAGCAGCTTACAAAGGAGCACAGATACGCAGTATTTT
TRBV30,.,13,TRBJ2-2,few,CAWSDRFTGELFF,TGTGCCTGGAGTGACAGATTCACCGGGGAGCTGTTTTTT
TRBV6-5,TRBD1,15,TRBJ2-7,.,CASSNNRDRLNEQYF,TGTGCCAGCAGCAATAACCGGGACAGGTTAAACGAGCAGTACTTC
TRBV5-4,.,12,TRBJ1-1,.,CASSPPGQGAFF,TGTGCCAGCAGCCCCCCAGGTCAAGGAGCTTTCTTT
TRBV30,.,14,TRBJ2-1,.,CACKTGSSYNEQFF,TGTGCCTGCAAAACTGGGAGCTCCTACAATGAGCAGTTCTTC
TRBV6-1,.,14,TRBJ1-5,.,CASSQGRWGQPQHF,TGTGCCAGCAGTCAGGGAAGATGGGGGCAGCCCCAGCATTTT
TRBV6-5,.,12,TRBJ2-5,.,CASSNQQETQYF,TGTGCCAGCAGCAACCAGCAGGAGACCCAGTACTTC
TRBV6-5,.,14,TRBJ1-5,.,CASTAQGSNQPQHF,TGTGCCAGCACCGCCCAGGGTAGCAATCAGCCCCAGCATTTT
TRBV18,TRBD2,17,TRBJ2-1,.,CASSQTLGTSGYNEQFF,TGTGCCAGCTCACAAACCCTGGGGACTAGCGGATACAATGAGCAGTTCTTC
TRBV5-4,.,15,TRBJ1-1,.,CASSLVGSGNTEAFF,TGTGCCAGCAGCTTGGTTGGGTCAGGGAACACTGAAGCTTTCTTT
TRBV28,.,17,TRBJ1-5,.,CASSLWSNGGSNQPQHF,TGTGCCAGCAGTTTATGGTCTAACGGGGGTAGCAATCAGCCCCAGCATTTT
TRBV2,.,16,TRBJ1-4,.,CASSLFGGGVNEKLFF,TGTGCCAGCAGCCTTTTCGGTGGGGGGGTGAACGAAAAACTGTTTTTT
TRBV5-1,.,12,TRBJ2-7,.,CASSPLGLEQYF,TGCGCCAGCAGCCCACTCGGGCTCGAGCAGTACTTC
TRBV29-1,.,15,TRBJ2-3,once,CSARGRASSTDTQYF,TGCAGCGCTAGGGGCAGGGCTTCTAGCACAGATACGCAGTATTTT
TRBV7-9,TRBD1,14,TRBJ2-2,once,CASSRTGGPGELFF,TGTGCCAGCAGCCGAACAGGGGGACCCGGGGAGCTGTTTTTT
TRBV11-2,TRBD2,16,TRBJ2-3,.,CASSLVAGAMTDTQYF,TGTGCCAGCAGCTTGGTAGCGGGAGCGATGACAGATACGCAGTATTTT
TRBV7-9,TRBD2,16,TRBJ2-3,.,CASSFLAGVGSDTQYF,TGTGCCAGCAGCTTTTTGGCGGGAGTCGGTTCGGATACGCAGTATTTT
TRBV7-9,TRBD2,16,TRBJ2-5,.,CASSLVLAGVGETQYF,TGTGCCAGCAGCTTAGTACTAGCGGGAGTAGGAGAGACCCAGTACTTC
TRBV29-1,TRBD2,14,TRBJ2-1,.,CSVGRTSGYNEQFF,TGCAGCGTTGGACGGACTAGCGGCTACAATGAGCAGTTCTTC
TRBV2,.,15,TRBJ1-1,.,CASRSKGWENTEAFF,TGTGCCAGCAGGTCAAAGGGGTGGGAGAACACTGAAGCTTTCTTT
TRBV2,TRBD1,15,TRBJ2-6,.,CASSGTGLGANVLTF,TGTGCCAGCAGTGGGACAGGGCTCGGGGCCAACGTCCTGACTTTC
TRBV11-2,.,12,TRBJ2-1,.,CASRPSYNEQFF,TGTGCCAGCAGACCGTCATACAATGAGCAGTTCTTC
TRBV4-3,.,19,TRBJ2-2,.,CASSQRSSSEIINTGELFF,TGCGCCAGCAGCCAACGGAGCTCTAGCGAAATCATCAACACCGGGGAGCTGTTTTTT
TRBV4-1,.,14,TRBJ2-7,.,CASSQQTEYYEQYF,TGCGCCAGCAGCCAACAGACAGAATACTACGAGCAGTACTTC
TRBV15,.,14,TRBJ2-3,.,CATSRAGGFDTQYF,TGTGCCACCAGCAGAGCCGGGGGCTTCGATACGCAGTATTTT
TRBV11-2,.,13,TRBJ1-5,few,CASSFGGSQPQHF,TGTGCCAGCAGCTTCGGGGGTTCTCAGCCCCAGCATTTT
TRBV15,.,17,TRBJ2-7,.,CATSRGLGGPSGGEQYF,TGTGCCACCAGCAGAGGCTTAGGAGGACCGTCTGGGGGCGAGCAGTACTTC
TRBV6-6,.,13,TRBJ1-2,.,CASSPDGTYGYTF,TGTGCCAGCAGTCCTGACGGGACCTATGGCTACACCTTC
TRBV9,TRBD1,15,TRBJ1-2,.,CASSAAGTGNLGYTF,TGTGCCAGCAGCGCAGCCGGGACAGGGAATCTTGGCTACACCTTC
TRBV10-3,TRBD1,15,TRBJ1-2,.,CAISSSGQVIYGYTF,TGTGCCATCAGCTCCTCGGGACAGGTGATTTATGGCTACACCTTC
TRBV19,.,13,TRBJ2-4,.,CASSGPAKNIQYF,TGTGCCAGTAGTGGGCCAGCCAAAAACATTCAGTACTTC
TRBV18,.,15,TRBJ2-7,.,CASSPGDTSSYEQYF,TGTGCCAGCTCCCCGGGGGACACATCCTCCTACGAGCAGTACTTC
TRBV30,.,10,TRBJ2-5,.,CAWKLETQYF,TGTGCCTGGAAGCTGGAGACCCAGTACTTC
TRBV19,TRBD1,16,TRBJ2-2,.,CASSSPGQGAIGELFF,TGTGCCAGTAGTTCACCGGGACAGGGGGCCATCGGGGAGCTGTTTTTT
TRBV9,.,15,TRBJ1-2,.,CASSPPGKANYGYTF,TGTGCCAGCAGCCCCCCGGGCAAAGCTAACTATGGCTACACCTTC
TRBV28,.,12,TRBJ1-2,.,CASRYMRLGYTF,TGTGCCAGCAGGTACATGAGGTTGGGCTACACCTTC
TRBV19,.,13,TRBJ2-3,.,CASSIGGTDTQYF,TGTGCCAGTAGTATTGGTGGGACAGATACGCAGTATTTT
TRBV7-6,TRBD1,13,TRBJ1-5,.,CASSVGQDQPQHF,TGTGCCAGCAGCGTCGGACAGGATCAGCCCCAGCATTTT
TRBV7-9,.,16,TRBJ2-3,.,CASSLVHRTTTDTQYF,TGTGCCAGCAGCTTAGTCCATAGGACTACCACAGATACGCAGTATTTT
TRBV5-6,TRBD1,15,TRBJ2-7,once,CASSKTQGQAHEQYF,TGTGCCAGCAGCAAAACCCAGGGACAGGCCCACGAGCAGTACTTC
TRBV30,.,11,TRBJ2-5,few,CAWSFQETQYF,TGTGCCTGGAGTTTCCAAGAGACCCAGTACTTC
TRBV9,.,15,TRBJ1-4,.,CASSEGEDSNEKLFF,TGTGCCAGCTCCGAGGGGGAGGATTCAAATGAAAAACTGTTTTTT
TRBV10-3,.,14,TRBJ1-4,.,CAISESALGEKLFF,TGTGCCATCAGTGAGTCGGCTCTTGGTGAAAAACTGTTTTTT
TRBV15,TRBD1,15,TRBJ2-7,.,CATSRVPGQTYEQYF,TGTGCCACCAGCAGAGTTCCGGGACAGACCTACGAGCAGTACTTC